This T cell receptor beta chain derives from a study of CD8 T cells in ankylosing spondylitis. 5'-RACE, quantitative and with molecular barcodes, yielded the TCR beta libraries. TCRdb passed the 5' RACE reads through MiXCR, listing each CDR3 protein once. The table has a few hundred thousand distinct CDR3 sequences, 9.5% to 15% seen once. Germline loops: CDR1 SGHRS, CDR2 YFSETQ. V shed 7 bases, J shed 0 bases, and the junction held 5 bases outside the gene matches. The CDR3 is made up of 16 amino acids. With respect to this clonotype: The antigen is unknown.

General study findings and limits: Typical of ankylosing spondylitis blood, it appeared, was a TCR beta motif of eight highly homologous variants.

The source is a male donor with ankylosing spondylitis. This chain connects TRBV5-1 to TRBJ2-1; 12 positions match TRBD1. Material: blood, either unsorted or a sorted T cell fraction (not recorded which). The CDR3 reads CASGTGGPSSYNEQFF. In DNA, the CDR3 is TGCGCCAGCGGGACAGGGGGCCCAAGCTCCTACAATGAGCAGTTCTTC.